This TCR beta chain was recorded in a study of OX40 agonist ivuxolimab in advanced cancers. Study conclusions and caveats: Compared with CD4+, CD8+ T cells on average had more expanded clones.

Assay: immunoSEQ multiplex PCR; the TCRdb copy retains only in-frame clones and omits some. Of around 26,000 clones listed, more than 80% were seen once; the top ten hold 34%. Between the trimmed V and J ends, which lost 5 bases and 10 bases, there was a span of 12 bases. This CDR3 is built from 12 residues. Germline CDR1 is MNHEY and CDR2 is SVGAGI. Concerning this clone: Its antigen is still unknown.

The source material was CD4+ or CD8+ T cells sorted from blood, sampled in a trial of the OX40 agonist ivuxolimab. V and J are TRBV6-5 and TRBJ2-1, with D unclear. The sequence derives from an adult with an advanced solid tumor such as melanoma, head and neck, liver or kidney cancer. CDR3 bases: TGTGCCAGCAGTCCCGACTGGCTCGAGCAGTTCTTC. Translated, it gives CASSPDWLEQFF.